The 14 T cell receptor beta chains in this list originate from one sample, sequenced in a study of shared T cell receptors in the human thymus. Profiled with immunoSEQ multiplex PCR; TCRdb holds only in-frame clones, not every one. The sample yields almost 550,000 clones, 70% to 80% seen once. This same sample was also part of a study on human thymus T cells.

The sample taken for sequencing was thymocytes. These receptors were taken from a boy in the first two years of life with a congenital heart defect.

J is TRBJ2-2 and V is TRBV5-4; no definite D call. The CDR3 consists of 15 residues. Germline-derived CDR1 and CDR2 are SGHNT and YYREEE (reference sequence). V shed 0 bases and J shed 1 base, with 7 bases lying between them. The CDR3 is CASSLGAENTGELFF. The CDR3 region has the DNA TGTGCCAGCAGCTTGGGGGCAGAGAACACCGGGGAGCTGTTTTTT.

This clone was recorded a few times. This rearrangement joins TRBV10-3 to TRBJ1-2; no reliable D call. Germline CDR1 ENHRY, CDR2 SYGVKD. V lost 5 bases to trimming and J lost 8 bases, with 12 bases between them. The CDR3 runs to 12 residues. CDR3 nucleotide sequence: TGTGCCATCAGTCAGGAGGGTGGAGGCTACACCTTC. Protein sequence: CAISQEGGGYTF.

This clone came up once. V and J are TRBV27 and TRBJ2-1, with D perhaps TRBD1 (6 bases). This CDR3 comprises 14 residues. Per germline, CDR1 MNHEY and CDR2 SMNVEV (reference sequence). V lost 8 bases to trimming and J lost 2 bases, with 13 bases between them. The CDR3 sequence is CASFRGTPYNEQFF. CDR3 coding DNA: TGTGCCAGCTTCCGAGGGACACCCTACAATGAGCAGTTCTTC.

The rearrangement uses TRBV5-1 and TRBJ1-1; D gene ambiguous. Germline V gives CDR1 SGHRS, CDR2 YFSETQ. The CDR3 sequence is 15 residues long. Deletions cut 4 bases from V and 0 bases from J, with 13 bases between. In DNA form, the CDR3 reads TGCGCCAGCAGCCTGTGGGAGGGAATGAACACTGAAGCTTTCTTT. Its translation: CASSLWEGMNTEAFF.

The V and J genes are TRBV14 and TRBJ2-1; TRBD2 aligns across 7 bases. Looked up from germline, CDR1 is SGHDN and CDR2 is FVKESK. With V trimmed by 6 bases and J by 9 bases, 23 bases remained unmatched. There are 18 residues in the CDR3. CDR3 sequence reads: CASSPPPSLAAPLGEQFF. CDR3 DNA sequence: TGTGCCAGCAGTCCCCCCCCCAGCCTAGCGGCCCCTCTCGGTGAGCAGTTCTTC.

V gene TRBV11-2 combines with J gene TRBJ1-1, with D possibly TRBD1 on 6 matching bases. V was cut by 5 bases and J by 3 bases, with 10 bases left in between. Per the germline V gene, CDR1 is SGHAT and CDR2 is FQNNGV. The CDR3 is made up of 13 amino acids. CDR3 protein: CASSAHRDTEAFF. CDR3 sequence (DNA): TGTGCCAGCAGCGCCCACAGGGACACTGAAGCTTTCTTT.

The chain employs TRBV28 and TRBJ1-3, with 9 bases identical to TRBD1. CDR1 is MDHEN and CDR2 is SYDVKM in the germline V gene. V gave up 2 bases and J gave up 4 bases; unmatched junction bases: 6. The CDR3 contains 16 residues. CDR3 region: CASSLKGQGIGNTIYF. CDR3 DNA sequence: TGTGCCAGCAGTTTAAAAGGACAGGGGATAGGAAACACCATATATTTT. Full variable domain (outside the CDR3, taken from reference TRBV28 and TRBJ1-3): DVKVTQSSRYLVKRTGEKVFLECVQDMDHENMFWYRQDPGLGLRLIYFSYDVKMKEKGDIPEGYSVSREKKERFSLILESASTNQTSMYLCASSLKGQGIGNTIYFGEGSWLTVV.

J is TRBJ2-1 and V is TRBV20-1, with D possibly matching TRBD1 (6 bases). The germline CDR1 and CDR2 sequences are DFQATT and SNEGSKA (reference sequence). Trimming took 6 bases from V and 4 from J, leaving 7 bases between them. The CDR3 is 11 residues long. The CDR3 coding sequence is TGCAGTGCCCAGGGGTACAATGAGCAGTTCTTC. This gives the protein CSAQGYNEQFF.

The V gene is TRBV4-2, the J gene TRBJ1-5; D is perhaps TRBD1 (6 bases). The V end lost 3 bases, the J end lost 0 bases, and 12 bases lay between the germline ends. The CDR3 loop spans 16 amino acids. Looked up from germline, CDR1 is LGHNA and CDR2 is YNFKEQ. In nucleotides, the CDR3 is TGTGCCAGCAGCCAGGGGGGGACAAATAGCAATCAGCCCCAGCATTTT. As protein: CASSQGGTNSNQPQHF.

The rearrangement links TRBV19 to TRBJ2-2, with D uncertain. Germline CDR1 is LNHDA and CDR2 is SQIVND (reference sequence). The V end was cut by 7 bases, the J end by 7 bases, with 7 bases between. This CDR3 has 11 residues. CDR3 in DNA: TGTGCCAGTACCCTGCGCGGGGAGCTGTTTTTT. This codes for CASTLRGELFF.

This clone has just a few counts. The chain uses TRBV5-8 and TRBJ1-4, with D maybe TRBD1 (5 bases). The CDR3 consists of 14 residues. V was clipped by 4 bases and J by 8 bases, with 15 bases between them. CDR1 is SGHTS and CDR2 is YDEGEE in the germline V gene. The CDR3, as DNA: TGTGCCAGCAGCGGTGGGGGGATCGAAGAAAAACTGTTTTTT. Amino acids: CASSGGGIEEKLFF.

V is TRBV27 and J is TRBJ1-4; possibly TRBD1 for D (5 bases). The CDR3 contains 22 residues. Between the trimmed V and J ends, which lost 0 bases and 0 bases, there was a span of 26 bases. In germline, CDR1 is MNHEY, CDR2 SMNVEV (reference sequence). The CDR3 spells CASSLSGEEPGAPIATNEKLFF. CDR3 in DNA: TGTGCCAGCAGTTTATCAGGGGAGGAACCGGGAGCGCCCATTGCAACTAATGAAAAACTGTTTTTT.

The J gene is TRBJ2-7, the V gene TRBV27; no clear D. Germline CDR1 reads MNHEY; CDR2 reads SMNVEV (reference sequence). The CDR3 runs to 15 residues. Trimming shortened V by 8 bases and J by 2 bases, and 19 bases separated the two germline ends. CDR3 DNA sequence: TGTGCCAGCTCCACTTTGGAGACGGAAGCCTACGAGCAGTACTTC. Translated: CASSTLETEAYEQYF.

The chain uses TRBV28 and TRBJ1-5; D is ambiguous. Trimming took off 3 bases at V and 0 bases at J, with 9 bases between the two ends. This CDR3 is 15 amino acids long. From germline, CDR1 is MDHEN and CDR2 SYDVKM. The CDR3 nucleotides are TGTGCCAGCAGTTTTTACGGGTATAGCAATCAGCCCCAGCATTTT. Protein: CASSFYGYSNQPQHF. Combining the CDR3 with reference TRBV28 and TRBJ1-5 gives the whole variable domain DVKVTQSSRYLVKRTGEKVFLECVQDMDHENMFWYRQDPGLGLRLIYFSYDVKMKEKGDIPEGYSVSREKKERFSLILESASTNQTSMYLCASSFYGYSNQPQHFGDGTRLSIL.